The 23 T cell receptor beta chains given below trace back to one sample, sequenced in a study of CD8 T cells in Susac syndrome. RNA was extracted with the RNeasy kit, and a quantity of roughly 0.5 to 1 ug was reverse transcribed using random hexamers. Each CDR3 protein gets one entry after TCRdb re-called the immunoSEQ multiplex PCR reads with MiXCR. The sample contains about 120,000 distinct CDR3 sequences, approximately 93% of which appear only once. What was sequenced was CD4+ T cells from PBMCs. Every receptor here comes from a human donor with multiple sclerosis.

V usage is TRBV6-1 and J usage is TRBJ1-1, with D perhaps TRBD1 (5 bases). The CDR3 spans 10 residues. V lost 6 bases and J 10 bases, leaving 9 bases between the germline ends. Germline V gene data show CDR1 as MNHNS and CDR2 as SASEGT. CDR3 in amino acids: CASRDTGAFF. CDR3 DNA sequence: TGTGCCAGCAGGGACACGGGAGCTTTCTTT.

The chain carries TRBV3-1 and TRBJ1-2; a possible D gene is TRBD1 (5 bases). Germline CDR1 LGHDT, CDR2 YNNKEL (reference sequence). There are 15 residues in the CDR3. The ends were cut back, 0 bases at V and 2 bases at J, with 10 bases in the middle. CDR3 protein: CASSQDSGLNYGYTF. The CDR3 coding sequence is TGTGCCAGCAGCCAAGATTCGGGACTCAACTATGGCTACACCTTC.

V gene TRBV7-8 combines with J gene TRBJ2-7; maybe TRBD2 (6 bases). The V and J ends lost 7 bases and 0 bases respectively, with 16 bases between them. The germline V gene encodes CDR1 SGHVS and CDR2 FQNEAQ. This CDR3 is 15 amino acids long. The CDR3 DNA is TGTGCCAGCAAAGGGAGCGGGCTAAGCTCCTACGAGCAGTACTTC. Translated: CASKGSGLSSYEQYF.

V usage is TRBV6-5 and J usage is TRBJ1-6; 8 positions match TRBD1. Germline V lookup: CDR1 MNHEY, CDR2 SVGAGI. The trim removed 1 base at V and 0 bases at J, leaving 5 bases unmatched. The CDR3 runs 18 residues. For the CDR3, the DNA is TGTGCCAGCAGTTACTTCAGTGGACAGGGCTCCTATAATTCACCCCTCCACTTT. This translates into CASSYFSGQGSYNSPLHF.

The chain recombines TRBV2 with TRBJ1-2; TRBD1 matches 9 bases. The CDR3 has 16 amino acids. Germline V gives CDR1 SNHLY, CDR2 FYNNEI. V was clipped by 6 bases and J by 4 bases; unmatched bases: 12. In DNA, the CDR3 is TGTGCCAGCAGGAGAACAGGGGGCGCTGACTCCTATGGCTACACCTTC. This translates into CASRRTGGADSYGYTF.

The chain carries TRBV4-1 and TRBJ1-1, with D perhaps matching TRBD1 (5 bases). V was pared by 0 bases and J by 0 bases, with 11 bases between. In germline, CDR1 is MGHRA, CDR2 YSYEKL. The CDR3 contains 16 residues. CDR3 nucleotides: TGCGCCAGCAGCCAAGATCGGGGACGTTTGAACACTGAAGCTTTCTTT. It yields the protein CASSQDRGRLNTEAFF.

Concerning this clonotype: The junction does not match germline at one end; this may be a read error. This sequence joins TRBV7-3 and TRBJ2-5; weak D call: TRBD1 (6 bases). Germline V gene data show CDR1 as SGHTA and CDR2 as FQGTGA. This CDR3 has 13 residues. The CDR3 DNA sequence: TGTGCCAGCAGCTTGGGACAACAAGAGACCCAGCACTTC. Its protein product is CASSLGQQETQHF.

The chain carries TRBV2 and TRBJ1-2, with TRBD1 as a possible D gene (6 bases). From germline, CDR1 is SNHLY and CDR2 FYNNEI. The CDR3 is 14 residues long. V dropped 6 bases and J dropped 7 bases, with 18 bases sitting between them. CDR3 bases: TGTGCCAGCAGCCCCCTGACAGGAGGAAGTGGCTACACCTTC. This encodes CASSPLTGGSGYTF.

V gene TRBV25-1 combines with J gene TRBJ2-7; 9 positions agree with TRBD1. Per germline, CDR1 MGHDK and CDR2 SYGVNS. V lost 4 bases and J lost 3; bases outside the gene matches: 10. The CDR3 consists of 16 residues. The CDR3 here is CASSALPGQGSYEQYF. Written as DNA, the CDR3 is TGTGCCAGCAGTGCCCTTCCGGGACAGGGCAGCTACGAGCAGTACTTC.

This clonotype was observed once. J is TRBJ2-6 and V is TRBV5-1; D is ambiguous. The ends were cut back, 4 bases at V and 6 bases at J, with 8 bases in the middle. The germline CDR1 and CDR2 sequences are SGHRS and YFSETQ. This CDR3 is 13 amino acids long. The CDR3 region has the DNA TGCGCCAGCAGCCCTGCCGCGGCCAACGTCCTGACTTTC. Protein product: CASSPAAANVLTF.

This chain uses TRBV20-1 with TRBJ1-1; D call uncertain. CDR1 and CDR2 from the germline V gene are DFQATT and SNEGSKA (reference sequence). This CDR3 is 12 amino acids long. CDR3 loop: CSATGSVAEAFF. The CDR3 DNA sequence: TGCAGCGCCACGGGGTCAGTAGCTGAAGCTTTCTTT.

The CDR3 coding sequence is TGTGCCAGCAGCCCCCGGGCAGATGGAGGGGAGCTGTTTTTT. As protein: CASSPRADGGELFF. The chain recombines TRBV7-3 with TRBJ2-2; D remains unclear. Deletions cut 5 bases from V and 8 bases from J, with 15 bases between. CDR3 length equals 14 residues. Per germline, CDR1 SGHTA and CDR2 FQGTGA.

Only one count was recorded for this clonotype. The rearrangement links TRBV7-2 to TRBJ1-2; D gene ambiguous. Germline lookup yields CDR1 SGHTA and CDR2 FQGNSA. CDR3 size: 14 residues. Trimming pared 5 bases from V and 5 bases from J, leaving 15 bases between. The CDR3 region has the DNA TGTGCCAGCAGCCCGGAAACCGGACGGTATGGCTACACCTTC. Translated: CASSPETGRYGYTF.

The V call is TRBV19, the J call TRBJ1-3, with 8 bases matching TRBD1. Trimming cost V 7 bases and J 0 bases; bases outside gene matches: 5. The CDR3 has 15 residues. The germline V gene has CDR1 LNHDA and CDR2 SQIVND (reference sequence). The CDR3 reads CASTEDRASGNTIYF. The CDR3 nucleotides are TGTGCCAGTACGGAGGACAGGGCCTCTGGAAACACCATATATTTT.

The CDR3: CASSPSGPYNEQFF. In DNA, the CDR3 is TGTGCCAGCAGTCCGTCGGGACCTTACAATGAGCAGTTCTTC. The rearrangement joins TRBV12-3 or TRBV12-4 to TRBJ2-1; D assignment may be TRBD1 or TRBD2 (5 bases each). CDR3 length equals 14 residues. Trimming stripped 5 bases from V and 4 bases from J, with 12 bases between.

V is TRBV28 and J is TRBJ1-2, with D unclear. Germline V gene data show CDR1 as MDHEN and CDR2 as SYDVKM. The V gene lost 2 bases and the J gene lost 7 bases, with 8 bases spanning the gap. This CDR3 comprises 12 residues. This CDR3 reads CASSLKRSGYTF. CDR3 DNA sequence: TGTGCCAGCAGTTTAAAGAGGAGTGGCTACACCTTC.

This sequence joins TRBV20-1 and TRBJ1-1, with unresolved D. Trimming took 3 bases from V and 5 from J, leaving 13 bases between them. Germline-derived CDR1 and CDR2 are DFQATT and SNEGSKA (reference sequence). The CDR3 has 13 amino acids. CDR3 residues: CSASLNDITEAFF. CDR3 sequence (DNA): TGCAGTGCTAGCCTAAATGACATAACTGAAGCTTTCTTT.

This rearrangement joins TRBV7-9 to TRBJ2-2; 11 bases align to TRBD1. The V segment lost 6 bases and the J segment 0 bases; nucleotides outside the gene matches: 3. Per germline, CDR1 SEHNR and CDR2 FQNEAQ (reference sequence). CDR3 length: 16 amino acids. The CDR3 coding sequence is TGTGCCAGCAGACCGGGACAGGGGGCGAACACCGGGGAGCTGTTTTTT. It translates to CASRPGQGANTGELFF.

This chain uses TRBV4-1 with TRBJ2-7; weak D call: TRBD2 (6 bases). Per germline, CDR1 MGHRA and CDR2 YSYEKL. V gave up 3 bases and J gave up 2 bases, with 23 bases separating them. This CDR3 is built from 18 residues. CDR3: CASSQGTGTPRSPYEQYF. CDR3 in DNA: TGCGCCAGCAGCCAGGGAACCGGGACTCCTCGGAGCCCCTACGAGCAGTACTTC.

The chain recombines TRBV7-8 with TRBJ2-7, with 8 bases lining up with TRBD1. V lost 4 bases and J lost 5; bases outside the gene matches: 10. This CDR3 comprises 15 residues. Germline V gene sequence: CDR1 SGHVS, CDR2 FQNEAQ. Written as DNA, the CDR3 is TGTGCCAGCAGCTCGCAGGGGGCTCAGTGGGACGAGCAGTACTTC. This codes for CASSSQGAQWDEQYF.

The chain is built from TRBV7-9 and TRBJ2-5, with TRBD1 identical over 9 bases. J gave up 4 bases and V 7 bases, and 13 bases lay outside the gene matches. CDR3 length: 16 amino acids. From germline, CDR1 is SEHNR and CDR2 FQNEAQ (reference sequence). The CDR3 reads CASTLSGTGMRETQYF. CDR3 sequence (DNA): TGTGCCAGCACACTTTCGGGGACAGGGATGAGAGAGACCCAGTACTTC.

This clonotype showed up just once. The gene calls are TRBV7-9 and TRBJ2-7; either TRBD1 or TRBD2 may fit D (5 bases each). Deletions cut 0 bases from V and 9 bases from J, with 9 bases between. Looked up from germline, CDR1 is SEHNR and CDR2 is FQNEAQ (reference sequence). The length of the CDR3 is 12 residues. DNA of the CDR3: TGTGCCAGCAGCTTAGCGGCTGGGGGGCAGTACTTC. Its protein is CASSLAAGGQYF.

This clonotype was detected only once. The rearrangement links TRBV19 to TRBJ1-5; tentatively, D is TRBD1 (5 bases). The V and J ends lost 9 bases and 3 bases respectively, with 15 bases between them. The germline gives CDR1 LNHDA, CDR2 SQIVND (reference sequence). The CDR3 runs to 14 residues. This CDR3 reads CASGIDRFNQPQHF. Here the CDR3 DNA reads TGTGCCAGCGGGATAGACAGATTCAATCAGCCCCAGCATTTT.